The clone carrying this T cell receptor (beta chain) showed up many times. Its specificity is unknown. The CDR3 is 15 residues long. J was trimmed by 0 bases and V by 6 bases; bases with no gene match: 4. It was by quantitative 5'-RACE with molecular barcodes that TCR beta libraries were made. TCRdb re-called the 5' RACE reads through MiXCR, storing one row per CDR3 protein. The repertoire includes roughly 120,000 distinct CDR3 sequences, roughly 13% of them detected once, and 2.5% to 3% sits in the top ten. The record originates from a study of CD8 T cells in ankylosing spondylitis. Overall study results and limits: Researchers report that disease-linked clones proved CD8+ and relatively rare in peripheral blood. There was a TCR beta motif, made of several highly homologous variants, that appeared characteristic of ankylosing spondylitis blood. Clones tied to disease were said to be significantly enriched in matched ankylosing spondylitis synovial fluid.

The TCR sequence derives from a female donor with ankylosing spondylitis or in good health (not recorded which). The chain is built from TRBV12-3 or TRBV12-4 and TRBJ1-3; the match to TRBD1 covers 8 bases. The material sequenced was blood, either unsorted or a sorted T cell fraction (not recorded which). CDR3 protein: CASSPTGGSGNTIYF. The DNA for the CDR3 is TGTGCCAGCAGCCCTACAGGGGGCTCTGGAAACACCATATATTTT.